A single sample gave rise to the 18 T cell receptor beta chains below, sequenced in a study of CD8 T cells in Susac syndrome. RNA in amounts of roughly 0.5 to 1 ug was reverse transcribed with random hexamers. Using its own MiXCR run on the immunoSEQ multiplex PCR reads, TCRdb lists one record per CDR3 protein. The table lists 80,000 to 90,000 distinct CDR3 sequences, roughly 91% of them singletons. The sequencing sample was made of CD8+ T cells from PBMCs. The receptors were sampled from a human donor in good health.

The chain joins TRBV11-2 to TRBJ1-6, with 9 nucleotides matching TRBD1. Germline CDR1 and CDR2: SGHAT and FQNNGV. CDR3 size: 19 residues. J gave up 3 bases and V 5 bases, and 14 bases lay outside the gene matches. The CDR3 coding sequence is TGTGCCAGCAGCCACCCCGGGACAGGGATAGGTAGCTATAATTCACCCCTCCACTTT. The encoded protein is CASSHPGTGIGSYNSPLHF.

V usage is TRBV20-1 and J usage is TRBJ1-1, with 8 bases fitting TRBD1. CDR3 length: 12 amino acids. From germline, CDR1 is DFQATT and CDR2 SNEGSKA (reference sequence). V was clipped by 6 bases and J by 8 bases; unmatched bases: 8. CDR3 loop: CSAPTGQEEAFF. In DNA form, the CDR3 reads TGCAGTGCCCCTACGGGACAGGAGGAAGCTTTCTTT.

The chain couples TRBV29-1 to TRBJ2-3, with 10 bases that match TRBD1. The germline V gene has CDR1 SQVTM and CDR2 ANQGSEA. This CDR3 has 14 amino acids. Trimming removed 7 bases from V and 2 bases from J; junction bases left unmatched: 6. The CDR3: CSAMGQGHTDTQYF. DNA of the CDR3: TGCAGCGCTATGGGACAGGGGCACACAGATACGCAGTATTTT.

V gene TRBV20-1 combines with J gene TRBJ1-1; unclear D gene. V was trimmed by 0 bases and J by 2 bases, leaving 13 bases between them. Germline V gives CDR1 DFQATT, CDR2 SNEGSKA (reference sequence). This CDR3 is built from 15 residues. The CDR3 loop is CSARDHEGGNTEAFF. The CDR3 DNA reads TGCAGTGCTAGAGATCATGAGGGAGGCAACACTGAAGCTTTCTTT.

This sequence joins TRBV29-1 and TRBJ1-1, with 8 nucleotides matching TRBD1. The junction had 7 bases not matched to a gene; V was cut back by 3 bases and J by 7 bases. Germline lookup yields CDR1 SQVTM and CDR2 ANQGSEA. CDR3 length: 13 residues. CDR3 region: CSVEVRGQDEAFF. The DNA of the CDR3 is TGCAGCGTTGAGGTCAGGGGGCAGGATGAAGCTTTCTTT.

The chain joins TRBV6-6 to TRBJ2-7; no reliable D call. Germline V lookup: CDR1 MNHNY, CDR2 SVGAGI (reference sequence). V was trimmed by 6 bases and J by 2 bases, leaving 17 bases between them. The CDR3 length is 15 residues. The CDR3 DNA reads TGTGCCAGCAGCTTCGTTACGGGCAGCCCCTACGAGCAGTACTTC. Translating gives CASSFVTGSPYEQYF.

The chain has TRBV29-1 and TRBJ2-2; D perhaps matches TRBD1 (5 bases). The CDR3 consists of 14 residues. The germline V gene has CDR1 SQVTM and CDR2 ANQGSEA. V lost 6 bases and J lost 6, with 17 bases in between. The CDR3 protein is CSVKPGFPAGELFF. CDR3 DNA: TGCAGCGTCAAGCCAGGGTTCCCCGCCGGGGAGCTGTTTTTT.

The chain couples TRBV2 to TRBJ1-1, with 8 positions matching TRBD1. Germline V gene sequence: CDR1 SNHLY, CDR2 FYNNEI. V shed 6 bases, J shed 7 bases, and the junction held 10 bases outside the gene matches. This CDR3 spans 14 amino acids. CDR3 coding DNA: TGTGCCAGCAGCCGCGGACAGGGAGGGATTGAAGCTTTCTTT. It yields the protein CASSRGQGGIEAFF.

The rearrangement links TRBV9 to TRBJ1-3, with 7 bases identical to TRBD1. CDR3 length equals 16 residues. J gave up 6 bases and V 4 bases, and 13 bases lay outside the gene matches. Germline loops: CDR1 SGDLS, CDR2 YYNGEE. The CDR3 loop is CASSPGQSLLENTIYF. Here the CDR3 DNA reads TGTGCCAGCAGCCCGGGACAGTCTCTTTTGGAAAACACCATATATTTT. The entire variable domain, with the rest obtained from reference TRBV9 and TRBJ1-3, is as follows: DSGVTQTPKHLITATGQRVTLRCSPRSGDLSVYWYQQSLDQGLQFLIQYYNGEERAKGNILERFSAQQFPDLHSELNLSSLELGDSALYFCASSPGQSLLENTIYFGEGSWLTVV.

The chain uses TRBV19 and TRBJ1-1; 7 positions match TRBD1. Germline-derived CDR1 and CDR2 are LNHDA and SQIVND (reference sequence). The CDR3 runs 16 residues. V shed 5 bases, J shed 1 base, and the junction held 10 bases outside the gene matches. The CDR3 region has the DNA TGTGCCAGTAGTTCCCGGGACAGCGACCCGAACACTGAAGCTTTCTTT. Protein: CASSSRDSDPNTEAFF.

This rearrangement joins TRBV7-2 to TRBJ2-3; D unresolved. The V end lost 5 bases, the J end lost 8 bases, and 14 bases lay between the germline ends. Per germline, CDR1 SGHTA and CDR2 FQGNSA. The length of the CDR3 is 13 residues. This CDR3 is CASSPSPTGTQYF. The DNA of the CDR3 is TGTGCCAGCAGCCCGTCCCCCACGGGTACGCAGTATTTT.

This chain links TRBV6-2 or TRBV6-3 with TRBJ1-4; no firm D call. The CDR3 is 14 residues long. Trimming cost V 6 bases and J 0 bases, with 8 bases left between them. Germline V gives CDR1 MNHEY, CDR2 SVGEGT. CDR3 region: CASSHPATNEKLFF. For the CDR3, the DNA is TGTGCCAGCAGCCACCCTGCAACTAATGAAAAACTGTTTTTT.

The chain carries TRBV6-2 or TRBV6-3 and TRBJ2-1; 7 nucleotides agree with TRBD2. The CDR3 runs to 15 residues. CDR1 MNHEY and CDR2 SVGEGT come from the germline V gene. V shed 3 bases and J 2 bases; nucleotides not matched to a gene: 4. In nucleotides, the CDR3 is TGTGCCAGCAGTTATTCGGCGGGGGCCTACAATGAGCAGTTCTTC. Its translation: CASSYSAGAYNEQFF.

The chain has TRBV6-5 and TRBJ1-1, with D possibly matching TRBD1 (6 bases). Germline V gives CDR1 MNHEY, CDR2 SVGAGI. Trimming left V 2 bases short and J 5 bases short, with 12 bases between. This CDR3 contains 14 residues. CDR3 protein: CASSYVGARTEAFF. CDR3 DNA: TGTGCCAGCAGTTACGTGGGGGCGCGAACTGAAGCTTTCTTT.

The CDR3 region has the DNA TGTGCCAGCAGTTACGGGCTTTTGGGGGGGGAAAAACTGTTTTTT. Encoded protein: CASSYGLLGGEKLFF. The rearrangement joins TRBV6-5 to TRBJ1-4; perhaps TRBD1 as D (5 bases). The CDR3 has 15 amino acids. Between the trimmed V and J ends, which lost 2 bases and 8 bases, there was a span of 15 bases. CDR1 MNHEY and CDR2 SVGAGI come from the germline V gene.

The V gene is TRBV6-5, the J gene TRBJ1-5; TRBD1 matches 7 bases. This CDR3 is built from 15 residues. Losses at the gene ends were 4 bases for V and 2 bases for J; bases not matched to a gene: 5. In germline, CDR1 is MNHEY, CDR2 SVGAGI. This chain's CDR3 is CASSSGTEGNQPQHF. The DNA for the CDR3 is TGTGCCAGCAGTTCCGGGACAGAGGGCAATCAGCCCCAGCATTTT.

The rearrangement links TRBV6-5 to TRBJ2-3, with D possibly TRBD1 on 6 matching bases. Germline values: CDR1 MNHEY, CDR2 SVGAGI. V gave up 5 bases and J gave up 0 bases, with 18 bases separating them. The CDR3 has 17 residues. The CDR3 region has the DNA TGTGCCAGCAGTCACTACGACAGGACGACTAGCACAGATACGCAGTATTTT. This encodes CASSHYDRTTSTDTQYF.

This chain links TRBV5-4 with TRBJ2-4, with D tentatively TRBD2 (6 bases). Trimming shortened V by 1 base and J by 0 bases, and 23 bases separated the two germline ends. Germline V gene lookup returns CDR1 SGHNT and CDR2 YYREEE (reference sequence). The length of the CDR3 is 20 residues. The CDR3 spells CASSLFPGSTLQLAKNIQYF. CDR3 nucleotides: TGTGCCAGCAGCTTGTTCCCCGGGAGTACCCTACAATTAGCCAAAAACATTCAGTACTTC.